These 22 T cell receptor beta chains share one sample of origin, sequenced in a study of blood T cells in healthy people across ages. A J-beta primer mix and a sample-barcoded 5' primer were used in a second PCR of roughly 6 to 12 cycles. Via MiXCR, TCRdb re-called the 5' RACE reads, giving one row per CDR3 protein. The data hold 800,000 to 1,300,000 distinct CDR3 sequences, with approximately 25% observed a single time. This sample was also put to use in a study of T cells of mothers and their children.

Sequencing was done on a sample of blood. The receptors were sampled from a girl aged 2 to 9 in good health.

The rearrangement joins TRBV3-1 to TRBJ2-7; no firm D call. Trimming stripped 0 bases from V and 5 bases from J, with 11 bases between. The germline V gene encodes CDR1 LGHDT and CDR2 YNNKEL (reference sequence). The CDR3 runs 14 residues. DNA of the CDR3: TGTGCCAGCAGCCAAGACGCCTCATTGAACGAGCAGTACTTC. Translated, it gives CASSQDASLNEQYF.

This chain joins TRBV10-3 and TRBJ2-1; D is unresolved. Trimming stripped 7 bases from V and 6 bases from J, with 19 bases between. CDR1 is ENHRY, CDR2 SYGVKD, per germline. The CDR3 is made up of 15 amino acids. CDR3 region: CAITTSVEGPNEQFF. CDR3 sequence (DNA): TGTGCCATCACCACATCGGTTGAAGGACCCAATGAGCAGTTCTTC.

Notes on this clonotype: At one end the junction does not follow the germline gene, possibly because of a read error. The chain recombines TRBV7-7 with TRBJ2-5, with D possibly TRBD2 on 5 matching bases. TRBJ2-7 matches the DNA end more closely, so the J call is doubtful. The germline V gene has CDR1 SSHAT and CDR2 FNYEAQ (reference sequence). The CDR3 contains 13 residues. Here the CDR3 reads CASSLAPANEQYF. Here the CDR3 DNA reads TGTGCTAGCAGCTTAGCGCCGGCCAACGAGCAGTACTTC.

The chain has TRBV6-6 and TRBJ1-1; D possibly corresponds to TRBD1 (6 bases). V dropped 7 bases and J dropped 11 bases, with 20 bases sitting between them. The CDR3 is 13 amino acids. Germline CDR1 is MNHNY and CDR2 is SVGAGI (reference sequence). This CDR3 is CASIPGQMWLAFF. In DNA, the CDR3 is TGTGCCAGCATACCGGGACAAATGTGGCTGGCTTTCTTT.

The chain links TRBV7-3 to TRBJ2-1, with D possibly TRBD1 on 5 matching bases. The CDR3 covers 13 residues. Germline V gives CDR1 SGHTA, CDR2 FQGTGA. V was trimmed by 1 base and J by 10 bases, leaving 11 bases between them. The DNA of the CDR3 is TGTGCCAGCAGCTTAAACGACAAGGGGGAGCAGTTCTTC. It codes for CASSLNDKGEQFF.

The rearrangement uses TRBV29-1 and TRBJ2-7; D uncertain. CDR1 is SQVTM and CDR2 is ANQGSEA in the germline V gene. The CDR3 spans 12 residues. The ends were cut back, 6 bases at V and 4 bases at J, with 13 bases in the middle. The CDR3 loop is CSVKGYLYEQYF. The CDR3 coding sequence is TGCAGCGTAAAGGGTTACCTGTACGAGCAGTACTTC.

V is TRBV7-2 and J is TRBJ2-5; TRBD1 might be the D (6 bases). With 5 bases removed from V and 5 bases from J, the gap between germline ends came to 15 bases. The CDR3 is 14 amino acids. Germline V gene sequence: CDR1 SGHTA, CDR2 FQGNSA. CDR3 region: CASSPRGNEETQYF. The DNA of the CDR3 is TGTGCCAGCAGCCCTAGGGGGAATGAGGAGACCCAGTACTTC.

The V gene is TRBV29-1, the J gene TRBJ2-1; D gene ambiguous. The CDR3 length is 11 residues. In germline, CDR1 is SQVTM, CDR2 ANQGSEA. Trimming took off 0 bases at V and 6 bases at J, with 3 bases between the two ends. The CDR3 region is CSVEDTNEQFF. The CDR3, as DNA: TGCAGCGTTGAAGATACCAATGAGCAGTTCTTC.

In this sample, this clonotype turned up a few times. This sequence joins TRBV20-1 and TRBJ2-4; D uncertain. Trimming took 0 bases from V and 3 from J, leaving 9 bases between them. The V gene's germline CDR1 is DFQATT and CDR2 SNEGSKA (reference sequence). The CDR3 is made up of 14 amino acids. The CDR3 sequence: CSARDLGLKNIQYF. The CDR3 nucleotides are TGCAGTGCTAGAGATTTGGGCCTCAAAAACATTCAGTACTTC.

This clonotype was counted a single time. This rearrangement joins TRBV20-1 to TRBJ2-3, with 7 bases matching TRBD1. The CDR3 is 12 amino acids. V shed 5 bases and J 2 bases; nucleotides not matched to a gene: 1. CDR1 is DFQATT and CDR2 is SNEGSKA in the germline V gene (reference sequence). The CDR3 sequence is CSAEGATDTQYF. The CDR3, as DNA: TGCAGTGCTGAGGGGGCCACAGATACGCAGTATTTT.

J is TRBJ1-1 and V is TRBV20-1; TRBD1 is a possible D gene (5 bases). Germline V gene sequence: CDR1 DFQATT, CDR2 SNEGSKA (reference sequence). The CDR3 contains 12 residues. V dropped 2 bases and J dropped 5 bases, with 9 bases sitting between them. The CDR3 sequence: CSARWGATEAFF. CDR3 sequence (DNA): TGCAGTGCTAGATGGGGCGCGACTGAAGCTTTCTTT.

This clonotype was seen a handful of times. The CDR3 nucleotides read TGCGCCAGCAGTGAACGGACAGAAACTTATACTGAAGCTTTCTTT. Its translation: CASSERTETYTEAFF. The chain joins TRBV10-1 to TRBJ1-1, with a possible D match to TRBD1 (6 bases). The germline CDR1 and CDR2 sequences are WNHNN and SYGVQD (reference sequence). The germline V and J ends were trimmed by 3 bases and 5 bases, with 16 bases remaining between them. This CDR3 has 15 residues.

This clonotype turned up a few times. The J gene is TRBJ2-7, the V gene TRBV29-1; either TRBD1 or TRBD2 may fit D (5 bases each). Trimming pared 0 bases from V and 2 bases from J, leaving 8 bases between. The length of the CDR3 is 13 residues. CDR1 is SQVTM, CDR2 ANQGSEA, per germline. CDR3 region: CSVEDGGTYEQYF. CDR3 DNA: TGCAGCGTTGAAGATGGGGGAACCTACGAGCAGTACTTC.

This clonotype turned up a few times. The chain combines TRBV6-5 with TRBJ1-1; 7 nucleotides line up with TRBD1. V was pared by 5 bases and J by 5 bases, with 8 bases of the junction left unmatched. Germline V CDR1 and CDR2: MNHEY, SVGAGI. This CDR3 spans 14 amino acids. CDR3 in amino acids: CASSPTGRRTEAFF. The CDR3 bases are TGTGCCAGCAGTCCGACAGGGCGACGGACTGAAGCTTTCTTT.

This clonotype was seen ten or more times. The rearrangement uses TRBV27 and TRBJ1-2; 8 bases fit TRBD1. The V segment lost 5 bases and the J segment 8 bases; nucleotides outside the gene matches: 7. Germline values: CDR1 MNHEY, CDR2 SMNVEV (reference sequence). The CDR3 is 13 amino acids. CDR3 sequence (DNA): TGTGCCAGCAGTACGGGGACAGGATACGGCTACACCTTC. This sequence encodes CASSTGTGYGYTF.

This clonotype was seen only a few times. V gene TRBV7-9 combines with J gene TRBJ2-3; unclear D gene. Germline loops: CDR1 SEHNR, CDR2 FQNEAQ (reference sequence). CDR3 length equals 13 residues. The ends were cut back, 2 bases at V and 4 bases at J, with 7 bases in the middle. CDR3 bases: TGTGCCAGCAGCTTAAGGCTGGCAGATACGCAGTATTTT. The encoded protein is CASSLRLADTQYF.

The gene calls are TRBV24-1 and TRBJ2-1, with 7 positions matching TRBD2. This CDR3 spans 17 amino acids. Germline CDR1 KGHDR, CDR2 SFDVKD. The trim removed 1 base at V and 9 bases at J, leaving 14 bases unmatched. CDR3 coding DNA: TGTGCCACCAGTGATTTACCGATCAGCGGGACTCGAGGTGAGCAGTTCTTC. It encodes CATSDLPISGTRGEQFF.

J is TRBJ2-1 and V is TRBV2; 8 bases match TRBD2. This CDR3 has 13 amino acids. J gave up 6 bases and V 11 bases, and 9 bases lay outside the gene matches. In germline, CDR1 is SNHLY, CDR2 FYNNEI. CDR3 DNA sequence: TGTGCCGCCGCCGGGACTAGTAGCAATGAGCAGTTCTTC. Translation gives CAAAGTSSNEQFF.

As regards this clonotype: A read error may explain this, as a much larger clone is one base away. The chain is built from TRBV7-9 and TRBJ2-1, with 9 bases that match TRBD2. This CDR3 region has 13 residues. The germline V gene has CDR1 SEHNR and CDR2 FQNEAQ (reference sequence). With V trimmed by 7 bases and J by 5 bases, 3 bases remained unmatched. As DNA, the CDR3 is TGTGCCAGCACCCGACTAGCGGACAATGAGCAGTTCTTC. Translating it yields CASTRLADNEQFF.

This clonotype was seen repeatedly, ten times or more. This chain joins TRBV6-4 and TRBJ2-3; D is perhaps TRBD1 or TRBD2 (5 bases each). The CDR3 runs to 13 residues. Germline-derived CDR1 and CDR2 are MRHNA and SNTAGT. Between the trimmed V and J ends, which lost 3 bases and 2 bases, there was a span of 6 bases. CDR3 protein: CASSEGVTDTQYF. The CDR3 nucleotides read TGTGCCAGCAGTGAGGGGGTCACAGATACGCAGTATTTT.

The chain joins TRBV28 to TRBJ1-2, with D possibly matching TRBD1 (6 bases). The germline gives CDR1 MDHEN, CDR2 SYDVKM. Trimming removed 0 bases at V and 8 bases at J, with 13 bases between. The CDR3 spans 14 residues. The chain's CDR3 is CASSLWSRGEGYTF. As DNA, the CDR3 is TGTGCCAGCAGTTTATGGAGCAGGGGAGAAGGCTACACCTTC.

Concerning this clonotype itself: The junction does not match germline at one end; this may be a read error. The chain is built from TRBV7-8 and TRBJ2-5; TRBD1 is a possible D gene (5 bases). Germline V lookup: CDR1 SGHVS, CDR2 FQNEAQ. This CDR3 spans 14 amino acids. The CDR3 here is CTSTYETEQETQYF. The CDR3 region has the DNA TGTACCAGCACTTACGAGACAGAACAAGAGACCCAGTACTTC.